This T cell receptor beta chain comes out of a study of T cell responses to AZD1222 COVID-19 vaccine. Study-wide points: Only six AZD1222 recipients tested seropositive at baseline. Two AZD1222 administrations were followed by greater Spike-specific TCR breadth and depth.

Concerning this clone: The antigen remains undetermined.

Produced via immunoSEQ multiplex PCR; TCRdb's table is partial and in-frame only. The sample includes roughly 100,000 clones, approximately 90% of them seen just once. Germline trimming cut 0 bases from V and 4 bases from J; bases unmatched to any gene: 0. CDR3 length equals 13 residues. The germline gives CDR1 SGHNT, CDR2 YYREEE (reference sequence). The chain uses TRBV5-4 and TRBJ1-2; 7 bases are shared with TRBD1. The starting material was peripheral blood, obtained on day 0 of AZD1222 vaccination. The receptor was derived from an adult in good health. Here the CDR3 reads CASSLDRGYGYTF. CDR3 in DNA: TGTGCCAGCAGCTTGGACAGGGGCTATGGCTACACCTTC.